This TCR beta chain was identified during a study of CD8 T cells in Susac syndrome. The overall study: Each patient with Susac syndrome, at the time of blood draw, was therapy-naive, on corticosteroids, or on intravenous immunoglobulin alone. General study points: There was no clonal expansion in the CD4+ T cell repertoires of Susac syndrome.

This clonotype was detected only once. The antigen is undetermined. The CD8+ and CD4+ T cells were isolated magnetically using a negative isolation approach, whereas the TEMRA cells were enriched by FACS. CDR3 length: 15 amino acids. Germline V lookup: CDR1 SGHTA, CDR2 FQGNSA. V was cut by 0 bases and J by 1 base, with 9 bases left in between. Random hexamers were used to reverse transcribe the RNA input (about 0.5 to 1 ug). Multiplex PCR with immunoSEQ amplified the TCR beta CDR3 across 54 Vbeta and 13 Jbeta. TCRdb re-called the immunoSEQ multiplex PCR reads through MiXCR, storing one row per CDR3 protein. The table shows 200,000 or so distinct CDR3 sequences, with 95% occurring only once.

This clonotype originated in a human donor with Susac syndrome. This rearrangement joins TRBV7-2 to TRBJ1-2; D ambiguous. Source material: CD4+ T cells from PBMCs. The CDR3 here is CASSLAAGSNYGYTF. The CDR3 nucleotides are TGTGCCAGCAGCTTAGCGGCCGGAAGTAACTATGGCTACACCTTC.